One and the same sample provided the 12 T cell receptor beta chains below, sequenced in a study of blood T cell repertoires in COVID-19. Assay: immunoSEQ multiplex PCR; the TCRdb copy retains only in-frame clones and omits some. This table holds 95,000 to 150,000 clones, just over 70% found once. Sequencing was performed on peripheral blood. Source of these receptors: a human donor with acute or convalescent COVID-19. The donor label of this sample is uncertain.

This chain connects TRBV4-2 to TRBJ1-5, with 8 bases aligning to TRBD1. Germline assignment: CDR1 LGHNA and CDR2 YNFKEQ. V trimming: 2 bases; J trimming: 4 bases; junction bases outside the gene matches: 4. The CDR3 has 15 residues. As DNA, the CDR3 is TGTGCCAGCAGCCAACCTGACAGGGGTAATCAGCCCCAGCATTTT. Encoded protein: CASSQPDRGNQPQHF.

The chain employs TRBV6-5 and TRBJ2-1, with D perhaps matching TRBD1 (6 bases). This CDR3 region has 15 residues. The V end was cut by 0 bases, the J end by 6 bases, with 12 bases between. Germline CDR1 and CDR2: MNHEY and SVGAGI. CDR3 nucleotides: TGTGCCAGCAGTTACTCCTGGACAGAGATCAATGAGCAGTTCTTC. This sequence encodes CASSYSWTEINEQFF.

This clone was seen once. The V and J genes are TRBV10-3 and TRBJ2-7, with 8 bases that match TRBD2. Germline CDR1 and CDR2: ENHRY and SYGVKD. This CDR3 region has 12 residues. V shed 2 bases and J 8 bases; nucleotides not matched to a gene: 2. The CDR3 DNA is TGTGCCATCAGTGAGGGGACTAGACAGCAGTACTTC. Its translation: CAISEGTRQQYF.

The gene calls are TRBV4-2 and TRBJ2-3; 10 nucleotides match TRBD2. This CDR3 region has 18 residues. Germline V gives CDR1 LGHNA, CDR2 YNFKEQ. The trim removed 2 bases at V and 3 bases at J, leaving 11 bases unmatched. The CDR3 is CASSQTARAGGLTDTQYF. CDR3 nucleotides: TGTGCCAGCAGCCAAACTGCGAGAGCGGGGGGGCTAACAGATACGCAGTATTTT.

The chain combines TRBV6-1 with TRBJ2-7; no firm D call. The germline V and J ends were trimmed by 1 base and 1 base, with 8 bases remaining between them. Germline loops: CDR1 MNHNS, CDR2 SASEGT. The CDR3 spans 14 residues. In DNA, the CDR3 is TGTGCCAGCAGTGAAGGAGGCAGTTCCTACGAGCAGTACGTC. It yields the protein CASSEGGSSYEQYV.

This clone was found a few times. This chain joins TRBV10-2 and TRBJ1-2; D is possibly TRBD1 (6 bases). The CDR3 sequence is 12 residues long. V shed 8 bases and J shed 4 bases, with 11 bases lying between them. Germline V gene data show CDR1 as WSHSY and CDR2 as SAAADI. The CDR3 spells CASLTDSYGYTF. Here the CDR3 DNA reads TGCGCCAGCCTAACGGACAGCTATGGCTACACCTTC.

The CDR3 region is CASSLQGAGNQPQHF. The CDR3 DNA reads as TGTGCCAGCAGTCTACAGGGGGCCGGCAATCAGCCCCAGCATTTT. The chain has TRBV2 and TRBJ1-5, with 9 bases fitting TRBD1. The junction had 4 bases not matched to a gene; V was cut back by 5 bases and J by 2 bases. The CDR3 has 15 residues. Germline CDR1 and CDR2: SNHLY and FYNNEI.

The chain combines TRBV7-7 with TRBJ2-1; D uncertain. Trimming stripped 2 bases from V and 0 bases from J, with 8 bases between. This CDR3 spans 15 amino acids. From germline, CDR1 is SSHAT and CDR2 FNYEAQ (reference sequence). CDR3 bases: TGTGCCAGCAGCTTAACTCAAAGCTCCTACAATGAGCAGTTCTTC. Amino acid sequence: CASSLTQSSYNEQFF. Using reference TRBV7-7 and TRBJ2-1 for the parts outside the CDR3, the full variable domain is GAGVSQSPRYKVTKRGQDVTLRCDPISSHATLYWYQQALGQGPEFLTYFNYEAQPDKSGLPSDRFSAERPEGSISTLTIQRTEQRDSAMYRCASSLTQSSYNEQFFGPGTRLTVL.

The chain recombines TRBV7-2 with TRBJ2-7; 7 nucleotides align to TRBD1. In germline, CDR1 is SGHTA, CDR2 FQGNSA. The junction had 7 bases not matched to a gene; V was cut back by 5 bases and J by 0 bases. This CDR3 region has 15 residues. The DNA of the CDR3 is TGTGCCAGCAGCGGGAGACAGGGTAGCTCCTACGAGCAGTACTTC. Translating gives CASSGRQGSSYEQYF.

The chain carries TRBV7-9 and TRBJ1-2; D is unresolved. The V end was cut by 4 bases, the J end by 4 bases, with 16 bases between. Looked up from germline, CDR1 is SEHNR and CDR2 is FQNEAQ (reference sequence). This CDR3 has 15 residues. CDR3 protein: CASSSTYHPGYGYTF. DNA of the CDR3: TGTGCCAGCAGCTCGACCTACCATCCGGGCTATGGCTACACCTTC.

This chain connects TRBV5-4 to TRBJ2-5; a weak D match, TRBD1 (5 bases). Germline CDR1 reads SGHNT; CDR2 reads YYREEE (reference sequence). The CDR3 runs to 14 residues. V shed 4 bases and J shed 1 base, with 11 bases lying between them. CDR3 region: CASSVRQTQETQYF. CDR3 coding DNA: TGTGCCAGCAGCGTAAGACAGACCCAAGAGACCCAGTACTTC.

The V and J genes are TRBV7-7 and TRBJ2-7; TRBD1 is a possible D gene (6 bases). CDR1 and CDR2 (germline): SSHAT, FNYEAQ (reference sequence). V was shortened by 1 base and J by 5 bases, with 9 bases between the two germline ends. The CDR3 contains 13 residues. The CDR3 nucleotides read TGTGCCAGCAGCTTAGACAGGGCGGACGAGCAGTACTTC. This sequence encodes CASSLDRADEQYF.